Listed below are T cell receptor beta chains from one sample, sequenced in a study of response to subunit inactivated influenza vaccine. Each CDR3 protein is one row after TCRdb ran MiXCR on the RT-PCR reads. The data show approximately 520,000 distinct CDR3 sequences, 25% seen once. This sample comprised CD4+ T cells sorted from PBMCs, obtained roughly 5 days after vaccination. Every receptor here comes from a man aged 50-59 years who received an inactivated influenza vaccine. The CDR3 runs from the conserved cysteine through the conserved F or W. A D gene is named only where the DNA matches it firmly. Size is stated for part of the rows, as once, few or many counts, or as a class when the clone is expanded.

>TRBD1|NA|TRBV7-8|TRBJ1-2
TGTGCCAGCAGCTTTCGAACAGGGGGCGCCCGTGGTGGCTACACCTTC
CASSFRTGGARGGYTF
>TRBD1|NA|TRBV29-1|TRBJ2-7
TGCAGCGTTGAAGATCTTCGAGGGACAGGGTCCTACGAGCAGTACTTC
CSVEDLRGTGSYEQYF
>TRBD2|few|TRBV5-5|TRBJ2-1
TGTGCCAGCAGTCAACTAGCGGGGGGGCCGGAGCAGTTCTTC
CASSQLAGGPEQFF
>NA|NA|TRBV24-1|TRBJ2-5
TGTGCCACCAGTGATCCAACCGGGACTTCGTACCAAGAGACCCAGTACTTC
CATSDPTGTSYQETQYF
>TRBD2|NA|TRBV6-2/TRBV6-3|TRBJ2-5
TGTGCCAGCAGCCCCCGCCGGGGGGGACTCTTACAAGAGACCCAGTACTTC
CASSPRRGGLLQETQYF
>NA|few|TRBV20-1|TRBJ1-5
TGCAGTGCTAGGGACGGCGAGTATAGCAATCAGCCCCAGCATTTT
CSARDGEYSNQPQHF
>NA|NA|TRBV6-5|TRBJ2-3
TGTGCCAGCAGTTCCCCCCCGGCCCTCTCCACCCCAGATACGCAGTATTTT
CASSSPPALSTPDTQYF
>NA|NA|TRBV7-2|TRBJ2-2
TGTGCCAGCAGCTTAAGTGGAGGGATCAACACCGGGGAGCTGTTTTTT
CASSLSGGINTGELFF
>NA|NA|TRBV5-1|TRBJ1-2
TGCGCCAGCAGCTCCGGACAATTGAATAACTATGGCTACACCTTC
CASSSGQLNNYGYTF
>NA|few|TRBV7-2|TRBJ2-2
TGTGCCAGCAGCGACCAAAGCGGCAATTCTGGGGAGCTGTTTTTT
CASSDQSGNSGELFF
>NA|NA|TRBV3-1|TRBJ2-7
TGTGCCAGCAGCCCTCCCACAAGGTTGGGCAGGCTATCCTACGAGCAGTACTTC
CASSPPTRLGRLSYEQYF